A single sample is the source of the 25 T cell receptor beta chains below, sequenced in a study of neoadjuvant anti-PD-1 for oral cavity cancer (dated by TCRdb to about 2021). The method was the immunoSEQ multiplex PCR assay. Drawn from immuneACCESS, this table holds only the in-frame rearrangements with V and J called that TCRdb kept. Clones are partly lost; checked studies trace under half to an unresolved V gene and leave the rest unexplained. The sample table records 50,000 to 65,000 clones; approximately 79% of these occur just once. Of the sample, just over 2.5% is held by the ten largest clones. The time point label corresponds to: before neoadjuvant nivolumab. Here the sequenced sample was PBMCs, taken before nivolumab (anti-PD-1) treatment. These receptors were obtained from a person aged 35-79 years with oral cavity squamous cell carcinoma.

The CDR3 region is CASSLWTGNYGYTF. For the CDR3, the DNA is TGTGCCAGCAGTCTTTGGACAGGAAACTATGGCTACACCTTC. The genes are TRBV28 and TRBJ1-2, with 7 bases that match TRBD1. The germline CDR1 and CDR2 sequences are MDHEN and SYDVKM. J gave up 2 bases and V 5 bases, and 5 bases lay outside the gene matches. The CDR3 has 14 residues.

The J gene is TRBJ1-1, the V gene TRBV6-6; D is unclear. Between the trimmed V and J ends, which lost 7 bases and 2 bases, there was a span of 14 bases. The germline V gene encodes CDR1 MNHNY and CDR2 SVGAGI (reference sequence). This CDR3 contains 14 residues. The CDR3 is CASTFRLDNTEAFF. The CDR3 DNA is TGTGCCAGCACCTTCAGACTCGATAACACTGAAGCTTTCTTT.

The sample holds a few counts of this clone. This chain joins TRBV27 and TRBJ2-3, with 7 nucleotides matching TRBD1. With V trimmed by 5 bases and J by 3 bases, 14 bases remained unmatched. There are 17 residues in the CDR3. Germline V gene sequence: CDR1 MNHEY, CDR2 SMNVEV (reference sequence). CDR3 bases: TGTGCCAGCAGTCCTACCCGACCGGGACAGAAGACAGATACGCAGTATTTT. Protein product: CASSPTRPGQKTDTQYF.

The chain joins TRBV5-5 to TRBJ2-1; tentatively, D is TRBD1 or TRBD2 (6 bases each). V was trimmed by 3 bases and J by 6 bases, leaving 13 bases between them. CDR1 is SGHKS and CDR2 is YYEKEE in the germline V gene (reference sequence). The CDR3 sequence is 14 residues long. The CDR3 loop reads CASSWGALVNEQFF. In DNA, the CDR3 is TGTGCCAGCAGCTGGGGGGCCCTCGTCAATGAGCAGTTCTTC.

In its sample, this clone was seen a few times. The chain recombines TRBV11-3 with TRBJ2-1, with D unresolved. The V end was cut by 1 base, the J end by 7 bases, with 11 bases between. CDR1 is SGHNT and CDR2 is YENEEA in the germline V gene. This CDR3 has 14 residues. The CDR3 sequence: CASSLAPSANEQFF. The CDR3 bases are TGTGCCAGCAGCTTAGCCCCATCCGCTAATGAGCAGTTCTTC.

The chain uses TRBV27 and TRBJ1-5; a possible D gene is TRBD1 (5 bases). CDR3 length: 15 amino acids. V was trimmed by 5 bases and J by 5 bases, leaving 16 bases between them. Germline V lookup: CDR1 MNHEY, CDR2 SMNVEV (reference sequence). The CDR3 sequence: CASSHTQGLHQPQHF. The CDR3 DNA follows: TGTGCCAGCAGTCATACTCAGGGTTTGCATCAGCCCCAGCATTTT.

This rearrangement joins TRBV5-1 to TRBJ2-5; D is uncertain. This CDR3 is built from 12 residues. Between the trimmed V and J ends, which lost 5 bases and 5 bases, there was a span of 10 bases. Germline V gene data show CDR1 as SGHRS and CDR2 as YFSETQ. CDR3 bases: TGCGCCAGCAGACGGGCCGAGGAGACCCAGTACTTC. Its protein is CASRRAEETQYF.

The chain recombines TRBV21-1 with TRBJ1-1. TRBV21-1 is given as a pseudogene. The CDR3 has 16 residues. CDR3 sequence reads: CASSLPRGGLDTEAFF. The CDR3, as DNA: TGTGCCAGCAGCCTACCCAGGGGGGGGTTGGACACTGAAGCTTTCTTT.

This clone qualifies as medium-sized (0.01 to 0.1%). The rearrangement links TRBV18 to TRBJ2-1; perhaps TRBD1 as D (6 bases). The CDR3 length is 15 residues. The germline V gene encodes CDR1 KGHSH and CDR2 LQKENI. V was shortened by 5 bases and J by 0 bases, with 11 bases between the two germline ends. In DNA, the CDR3 is TGTGCCAGCTCATCCCGGGACAACTCCTACAATGAGCAGTTCTTC. Translated, it gives CASSSRDNSYNEQFF.

The V gene is TRBV7-9, the J gene TRBJ2-3; TRBD2 might be the D (5 bases). Deletions cut 2 bases from V and 5 bases from J, with 8 bases between. The CDR3 is made up of 13 amino acids. The germline V gene encodes CDR1 SEHNR and CDR2 FQNEAQ (reference sequence). In DNA form, the CDR3 reads TGTGCCAGCAGCTTAAGTCGGGGAGATACGCAGTATTTT. The encoded protein is CASSLSRGDTQYF.

The chain couples TRBV5-1 to TRBJ2-7, with TRBD1 as a possible D gene (5 bases). The CDR3 extends over 12 amino acids. Germline loops: CDR1 SGHRS, CDR2 YFSETQ. V gave up 6 bases and J gave up 3 bases, with 10 bases separating them. The CDR3 loop reads CASNLGDYEQYF. CDR3 coding DNA: TGCGCCAGCAACCTAGGGGACTACGAGCAGTACTTC.

The chain employs TRBV9 and TRBJ2-7; D gene unclear. CDR1 is SGDLS, CDR2 YYNGEE, per germline. V was trimmed by 0 bases and J by 7 bases, leaving 20 bases between them. The CDR3 contains 16 residues. Written as DNA, the CDR3 is TGTGCCAGCAGCGTAGAGGCCGGGCCCCAAGTCGGGGAGCAGTACTTC. Translated: CASSVEAGPQVGEQYF.

This clone was seen a few times. The chain is built from TRBV6-1 and TRBJ1-5; D may be TRBD1 (6 bases). The CDR3 runs to 13 residues. V gave up 3 bases and J gave up 11 bases, with 14 bases separating them. The germline CDR1 and CDR2 sequences are MNHNS and SASEGT. CDR3 nucleotide sequence: TGTGCCAGCAGTGAGAGGGGGAAAGGAGCCCAGCATTTT. Amino acid sequence: CASSERGKGAQHF.

V usage is TRBV14 and J usage is TRBJ1-6, with D uncertain. V gave up 0 bases and J gave up 5 bases, with 17 bases separating them. The CDR3 extends over 18 amino acids. Looked up from germline, CDR1 is SGHDN and CDR2 is FVKESK. CDR3 amino acids: CASSQDLGLGPNNSPLHF. CDR3 DNA sequence: TGTGCCAGCAGCCAAGATCTCGGGCTAGGGCCAAATAATTCACCCCTCCACTTT.

The rearrangement links TRBV9 to TRBJ1-5; no clear D gene. With 5 bases removed from V and 6 bases from J, the gap between germline ends came to 9 bases. The CDR3 consists of 12 residues. Germline CDR1 and CDR2: SGDLS and YYNGEE. CDR3 sequence (DNA): TGTGCCAGCAGTGAGGGCACTCAGCCCCAGCATTTT. Encoded protein: CASSEGTQPQHF.

The chain links TRBV6-5 to TRBJ2-2, with D maybe TRBD1 (6 bases). CDR3 length equals 14 residues. V was pared by 6 bases and J by 1 base, with 9 bases between. From germline, CDR1 is MNHEY and CDR2 SVGAGI. In DNA form, the CDR3 reads TGTGCCAGCAGCCGAGGGGGGAACACCGGGGAGCTGTTTTTT. Its translation is CASSRGGNTGELFF.

This chain joins TRBV6-5 and TRBJ2-3; the match to TRBD1 covers 7 bases. CDR3 length: 12 amino acids. Germline-derived CDR1 and CDR2 are MNHEY and SVGAGI. V shed 6 bases, J shed 4 bases, and the junction held 1 base outside the gene matches. The CDR3: CASSRGSDTQYF. Written as DNA, the CDR3 is TGTGCCAGCAGCAGGGGGTCAGATACGCAGTATTTT.

The chain has TRBV10-3 and TRBJ2-7, with TRBD2 matching 9 bases. The germline V gene encodes CDR1 ENHRY and CDR2 SYGVKD. The CDR3 is 21 amino acids. V trimming: 6 bases; J trimming: 3 bases; junction bases outside the gene matches: 27. The CDR3 is CAISDRIRGWREGLDFYEQYF. The CDR3 DNA reads as TGTGCCATCAGCGACCGTATTCGGGGTTGGCGGGAGGGCCTCGACTTCTACGAGCAGTACTTC.

This chain links TRBV6-1 with TRBJ1-1, with D unresolved. Germline loops: CDR1 MNHNS, CDR2 SASEGT. The CDR3 has 14 amino acids. V was pared by 1 base and J by 1 base, with 7 bases between. This chain's CDR3 is CASSEGSWNTEAFF. In DNA, the CDR3 is TGTGCCAGCAGTGAAGGTTCCTGGAACACTGAAGCTTTCTTT.

This chain links TRBV28 with TRBJ1-1, with TRBD1 matching over 7 bases. This CDR3 comprises 12 residues. V lost 3 bases and J lost 10; bases outside the gene matches: 5. Germline V CDR1 and CDR2: MDHEN, SYDVKM. The CDR3 nucleotides are TGTGCCAGCAGTTTGGGGACAGAACGAGCTTTCTTT. Translation gives CASSLGTERAFF. The full variable domain, in which reference TRBV28 and TRBJ1-1 provide the parts outside the CDR3, is DVKVTQSSRYLVKRTGEKVFLECVQDMDHENMFWYRQDPGLGLRLIYFSYDVKMKEKGDIPEGYSVSREKKERFSLILESASTNQTSMYLCASSLGTERAFFGQGTRLTVV.

The chain carries TRBV6-5 and TRBJ2-1; the D is unclear. CDR3 length: 11 amino acids. Looked up from germline, CDR1 is MNHEY and CDR2 is SVGAGI. Trimming removed 6 bases from V and 3 bases from J, with 3 bases in between. The CDR3 spells CASRRYNEQFF. CDR3 DNA: TGTGCCAGCAGACGCTACAATGAGCAGTTCTTC.

The V and J genes are TRBV2 and TRBJ1-1; D remains ambiguous. Trimming removed 8 bases from V and 11 bases from J, with 18 bases in between. Germline V gene sequence: CDR1 SNHLY, CDR2 FYNNEI. The CDR3 contains 12 residues. The CDR3 DNA follows: TGTGCCAGCCAGAGGGAAACTGACGCGGCTTTCTTT. It translates to CASQRETDAAFF.

The chain is built from TRBV18 and TRBJ1-1; 8 positions agree with TRBD1. This CDR3 region has 16 residues. Germline-derived CDR1 and CDR2 are KGHSH and LQKENI. The V and J ends lost 3 bases and 0 bases, in that order; junction bases with no gene match: 6. This CDR3 is CASSPQTGELNTEAFF. In nucleotides, the CDR3 is TGTGCCAGCTCACCTCAGACAGGGGAGTTGAACACTGAAGCTTTCTTT.

Here the CDR3 reads CASTMDRVTEAFF. CDR3 bases: TGCGCCAGCACCATGGACAGGGTCACTGAAGCTTTCTTT. This sequence joins TRBV5-1 and TRBJ1-1, with 8 bases identical to TRBD1. The CDR3 contains 13 residues. From germline, CDR1 is SGHRS and CDR2 YFSETQ. Trimming cost V 6 bases and J 4 bases; bases outside gene matches: 5.

The chain links TRBV27 to TRBJ1-2, with 8 bases lining up with TRBD1. V trimming: 2 bases; J trimming: 1 base; junction bases outside the gene matches: 12. Germline assignment: CDR1 MNHEY and CDR2 SMNVEV (reference sequence). The CDR3 has 18 residues. CDR3 coding DNA: TGTGCCAGCAGTTTAGACAGGGGTATCTACTCCCTTAACTATGGCTACACCTTC. This translates into CASSLDRGIYSLNYGYTF.